The entry below describes one T cell receptor beta chain. Cells designated naive CD8 were CD45RO-negative and were positively selected for CCR7, with terminally differentiated effector memory CD45RA+ cells excluded. Every contributor of samples was a Caucasian grown-up residing in Nashville, Tennessee. The sample originates from a study of shared clonotypes between healthy human individuals. Sorted-subset replicate PCR reactions contained 200 to 250 ng DNA, corresponding to roughly 29,000 T cell genomes. Generated by immunoSEQ multiplex PCR, the TCRdb table keeps only in-frame clones and is missing some. The table has approximately 2,000,000 clones, about 93% seen once. V gave up 0 bases and J gave up 4 bases, with 6 bases separating them. The CDR3 covers 13 residues. Germline CDR1 SGDLS, CDR2 YYNGEE.

The rearrangement joins TRBV9 to TRBJ2-3, with D uncertain. The receptor's source is a man aged 18 to 29 in good health. Some clones in this sample may be carry-over from other donors' samples. Input material: naive CD8+ T cells from PBMCs. Here the CDR3 reads CASSVGHPDTQYF. The DNA for the CDR3 is TGTGCCAGCAGCGTAGGTCATCCAGATACGCAGTATTTT.